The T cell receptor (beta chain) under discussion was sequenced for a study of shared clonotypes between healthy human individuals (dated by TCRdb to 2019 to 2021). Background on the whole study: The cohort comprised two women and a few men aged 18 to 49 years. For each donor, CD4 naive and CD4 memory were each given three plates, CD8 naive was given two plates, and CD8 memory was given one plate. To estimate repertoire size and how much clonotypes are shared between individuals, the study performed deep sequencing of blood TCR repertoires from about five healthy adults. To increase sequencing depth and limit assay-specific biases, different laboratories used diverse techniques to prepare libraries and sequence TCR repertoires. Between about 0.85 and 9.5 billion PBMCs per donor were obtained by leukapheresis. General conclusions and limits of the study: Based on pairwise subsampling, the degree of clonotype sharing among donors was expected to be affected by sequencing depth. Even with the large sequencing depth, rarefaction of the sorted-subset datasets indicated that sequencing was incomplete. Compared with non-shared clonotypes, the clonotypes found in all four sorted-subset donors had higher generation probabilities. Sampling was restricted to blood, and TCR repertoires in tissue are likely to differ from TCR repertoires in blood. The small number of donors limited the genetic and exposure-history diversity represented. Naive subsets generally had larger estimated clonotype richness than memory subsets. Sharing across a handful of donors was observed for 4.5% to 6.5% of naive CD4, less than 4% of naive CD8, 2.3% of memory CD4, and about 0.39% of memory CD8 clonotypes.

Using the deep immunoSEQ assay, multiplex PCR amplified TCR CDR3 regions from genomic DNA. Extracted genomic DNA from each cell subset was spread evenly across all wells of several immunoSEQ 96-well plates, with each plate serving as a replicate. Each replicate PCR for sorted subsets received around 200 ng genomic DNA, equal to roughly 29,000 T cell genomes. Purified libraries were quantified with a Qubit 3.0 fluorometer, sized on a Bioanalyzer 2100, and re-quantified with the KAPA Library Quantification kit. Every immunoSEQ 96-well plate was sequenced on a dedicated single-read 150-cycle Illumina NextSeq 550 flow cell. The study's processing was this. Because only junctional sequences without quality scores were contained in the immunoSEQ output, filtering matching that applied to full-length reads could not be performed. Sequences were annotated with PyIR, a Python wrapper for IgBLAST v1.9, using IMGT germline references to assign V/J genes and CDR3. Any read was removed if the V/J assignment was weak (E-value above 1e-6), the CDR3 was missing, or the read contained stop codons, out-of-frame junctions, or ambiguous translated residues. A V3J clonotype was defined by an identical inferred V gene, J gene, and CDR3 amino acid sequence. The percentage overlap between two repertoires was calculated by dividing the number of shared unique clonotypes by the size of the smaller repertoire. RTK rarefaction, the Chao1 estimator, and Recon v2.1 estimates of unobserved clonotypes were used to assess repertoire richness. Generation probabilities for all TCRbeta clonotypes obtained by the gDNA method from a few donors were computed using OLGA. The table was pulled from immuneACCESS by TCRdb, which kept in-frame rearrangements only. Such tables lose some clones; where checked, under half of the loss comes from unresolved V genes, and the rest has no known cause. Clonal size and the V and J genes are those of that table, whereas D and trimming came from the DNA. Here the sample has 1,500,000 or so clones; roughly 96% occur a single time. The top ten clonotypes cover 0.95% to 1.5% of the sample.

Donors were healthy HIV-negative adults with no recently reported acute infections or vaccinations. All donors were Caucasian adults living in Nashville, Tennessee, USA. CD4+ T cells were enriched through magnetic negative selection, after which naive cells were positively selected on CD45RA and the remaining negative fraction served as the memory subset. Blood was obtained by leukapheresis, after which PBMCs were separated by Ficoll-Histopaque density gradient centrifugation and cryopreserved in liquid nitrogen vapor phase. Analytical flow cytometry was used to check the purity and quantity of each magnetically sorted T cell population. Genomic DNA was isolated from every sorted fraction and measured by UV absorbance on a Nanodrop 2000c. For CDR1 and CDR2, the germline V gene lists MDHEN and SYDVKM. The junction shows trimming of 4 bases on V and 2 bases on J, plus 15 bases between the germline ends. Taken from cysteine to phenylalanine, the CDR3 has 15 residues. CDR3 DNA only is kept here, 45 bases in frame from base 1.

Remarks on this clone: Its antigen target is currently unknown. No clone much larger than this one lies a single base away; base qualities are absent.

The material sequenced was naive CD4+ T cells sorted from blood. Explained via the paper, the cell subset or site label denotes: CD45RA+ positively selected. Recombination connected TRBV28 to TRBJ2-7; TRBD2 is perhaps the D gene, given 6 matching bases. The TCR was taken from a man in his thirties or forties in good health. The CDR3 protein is CASSSPGGSTYEQYF. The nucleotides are TGTGCCAGCAGTTCCCCCGGAGGGAGTACCTACGAGCAGTACTTC.